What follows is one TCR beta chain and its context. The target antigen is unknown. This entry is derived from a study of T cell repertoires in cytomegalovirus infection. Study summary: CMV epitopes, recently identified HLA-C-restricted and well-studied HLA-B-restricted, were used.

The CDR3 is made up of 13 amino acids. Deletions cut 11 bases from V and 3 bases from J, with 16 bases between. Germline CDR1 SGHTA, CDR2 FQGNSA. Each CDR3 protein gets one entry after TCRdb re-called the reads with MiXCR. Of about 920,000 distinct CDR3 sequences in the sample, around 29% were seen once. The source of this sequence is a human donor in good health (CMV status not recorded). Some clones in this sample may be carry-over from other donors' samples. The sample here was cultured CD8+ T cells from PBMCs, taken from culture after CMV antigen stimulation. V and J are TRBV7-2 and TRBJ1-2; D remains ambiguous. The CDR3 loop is CALKSVSDYGYTF. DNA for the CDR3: TGTGCCCTTAAAAGCGTCAGTGACTATGGCTACACCTTC. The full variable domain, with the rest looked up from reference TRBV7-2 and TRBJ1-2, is GAGVSQSPSNKVTEKGKDVELRCDPISGHTALYWYRQSLGQGLEFLIYFQGNSAPDKSGLPSDRFSAERTGGSVSTLTIQRTQQEDSAVYLCALKSVSDYGYTFGSGTRLTVV.